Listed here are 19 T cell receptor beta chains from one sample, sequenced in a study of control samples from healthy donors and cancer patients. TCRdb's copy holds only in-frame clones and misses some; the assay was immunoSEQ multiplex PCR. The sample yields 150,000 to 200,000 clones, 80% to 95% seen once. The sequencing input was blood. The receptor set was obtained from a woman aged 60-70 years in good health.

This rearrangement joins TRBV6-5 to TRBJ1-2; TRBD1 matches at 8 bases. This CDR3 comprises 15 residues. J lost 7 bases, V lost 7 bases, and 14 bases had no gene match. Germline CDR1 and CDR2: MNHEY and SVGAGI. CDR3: CASTDQNQGAGGYTF. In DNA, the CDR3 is TGTGCCAGCACCGACCAAAACCAGGGGGCAGGTGGCTACACCTTC.

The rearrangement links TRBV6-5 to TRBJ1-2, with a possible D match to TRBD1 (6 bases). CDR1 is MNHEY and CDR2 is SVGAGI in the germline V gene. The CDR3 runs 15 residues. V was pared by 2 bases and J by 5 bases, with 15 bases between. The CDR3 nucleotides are TGTGCCAGCAGTTACCAGAGAGCGGGGGCTTATGGCTACACCTTC. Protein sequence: CASSYQRAGAYGYTF.

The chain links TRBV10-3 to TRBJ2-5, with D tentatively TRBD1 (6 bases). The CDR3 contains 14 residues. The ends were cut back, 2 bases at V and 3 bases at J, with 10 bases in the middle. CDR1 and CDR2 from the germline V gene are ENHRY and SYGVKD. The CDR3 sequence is CAISERTAEETQYF. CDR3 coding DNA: TGTGCCATCAGTGAGCGGACAGCCGAAGAGACCCAGTACTTC.

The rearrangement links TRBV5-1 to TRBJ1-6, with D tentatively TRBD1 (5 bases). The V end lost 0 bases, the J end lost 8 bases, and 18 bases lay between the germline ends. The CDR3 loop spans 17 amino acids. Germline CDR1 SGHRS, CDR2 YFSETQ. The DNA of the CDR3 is TGCGCCAGCAGCTTGGTGTTAAGTGGGACGGACGATTCACCCCTCCACTTT. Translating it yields CASSLVLSGTDDSPLHF.

The DNA of the CDR3 is TGTGCCAGCAGTGAATTGAAGAGGGCCACCGGGGAGCTGTTTTTT. Translated, it gives CASSELKRATGELFF. The chain links TRBV6-1 to TRBJ2-2; weak D call: TRBD2 (5 bases). This CDR3 has 15 amino acids. CDR1 and CDR2 from the germline V gene are MNHNS and SASEGT. With 2 bases removed from V and 4 bases from J, the gap between germline ends came to 11 bases.

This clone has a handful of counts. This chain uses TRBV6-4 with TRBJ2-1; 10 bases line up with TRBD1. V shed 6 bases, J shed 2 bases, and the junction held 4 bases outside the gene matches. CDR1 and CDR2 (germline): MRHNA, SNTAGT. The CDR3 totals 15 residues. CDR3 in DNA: TGTGCCAGCAGCGAGGGACAGGGGACCTACAATGAGCAGTTCTTC. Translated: CASSEGQGTYNEQFF.

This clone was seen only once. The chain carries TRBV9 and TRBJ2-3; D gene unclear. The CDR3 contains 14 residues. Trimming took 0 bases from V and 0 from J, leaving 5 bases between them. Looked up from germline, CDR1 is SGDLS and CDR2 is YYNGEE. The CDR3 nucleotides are TGTGCCAGCAGCGTAGAGGCTAGCACAGATACGCAGTATTTT. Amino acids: CASSVEASTDTQYF.

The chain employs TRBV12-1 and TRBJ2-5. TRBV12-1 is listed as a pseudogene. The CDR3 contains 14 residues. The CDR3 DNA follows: TGTGCCAGCAGCGGGTCATTCTCGTGGGAGACCCAGTACTTC. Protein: CASSGSFSWETQYF.

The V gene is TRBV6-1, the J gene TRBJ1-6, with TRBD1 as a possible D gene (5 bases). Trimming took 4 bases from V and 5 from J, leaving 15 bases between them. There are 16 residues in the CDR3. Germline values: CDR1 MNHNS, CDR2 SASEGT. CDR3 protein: CASSASGTANNSPLHF. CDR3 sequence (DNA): TGTGCCAGCAGTGCCTCCGGGACCGCTAATAATTCACCCCTCCACTTT.

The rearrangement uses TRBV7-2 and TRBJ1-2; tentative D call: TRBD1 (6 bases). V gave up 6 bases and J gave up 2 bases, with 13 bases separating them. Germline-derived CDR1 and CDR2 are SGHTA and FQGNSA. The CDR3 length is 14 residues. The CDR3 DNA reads TGTGCCAGCAGAGTGGGGGCGCTGAACTATGGCTACACCTTC. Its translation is CASRVGALNYGYTF.

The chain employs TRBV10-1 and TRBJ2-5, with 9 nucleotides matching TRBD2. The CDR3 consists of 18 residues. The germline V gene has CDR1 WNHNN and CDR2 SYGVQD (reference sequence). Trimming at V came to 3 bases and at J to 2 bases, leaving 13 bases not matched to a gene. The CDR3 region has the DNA TGCGCCAGCAGTGATTCGGCGGCTAGCGGGATCAGTCAAGAGACCCAGTACTTC. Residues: CASSDSAASGISQETQYF.

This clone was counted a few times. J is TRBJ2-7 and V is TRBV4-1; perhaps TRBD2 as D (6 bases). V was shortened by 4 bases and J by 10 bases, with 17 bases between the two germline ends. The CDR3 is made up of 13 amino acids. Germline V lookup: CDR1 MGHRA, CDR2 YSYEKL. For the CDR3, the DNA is TGCGCCAGCAGCCCCACCCCGGAGGGCTACCAGTACTTC. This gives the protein CASSPTPEGYQYF.

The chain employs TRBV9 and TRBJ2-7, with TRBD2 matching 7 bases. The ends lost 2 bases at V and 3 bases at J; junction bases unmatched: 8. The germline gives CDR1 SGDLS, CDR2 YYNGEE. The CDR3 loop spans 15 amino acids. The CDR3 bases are TGTGCCAGCAGCGTGGGGACTAATTATGACTACGAGCAGTACTTC. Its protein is CASSVGTNYDYEQYF.

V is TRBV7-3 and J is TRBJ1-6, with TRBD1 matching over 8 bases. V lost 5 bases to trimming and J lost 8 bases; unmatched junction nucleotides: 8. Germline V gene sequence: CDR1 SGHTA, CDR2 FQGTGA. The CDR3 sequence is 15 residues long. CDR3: CASSIRTGTDSPLHF. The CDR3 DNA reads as TGTGCCAGCAGCATAAGGACAGGGACGGATTCACCCCTCCACTTT.

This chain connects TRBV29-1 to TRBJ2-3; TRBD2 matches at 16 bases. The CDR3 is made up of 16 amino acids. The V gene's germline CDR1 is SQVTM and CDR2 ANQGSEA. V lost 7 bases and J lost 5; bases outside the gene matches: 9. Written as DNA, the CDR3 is TGCAGCGCCGAAGGGACTAGCGGGGGGGCGGGAGATACGCAGTATTTT. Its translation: CSAEGTSGGAGDTQYF.

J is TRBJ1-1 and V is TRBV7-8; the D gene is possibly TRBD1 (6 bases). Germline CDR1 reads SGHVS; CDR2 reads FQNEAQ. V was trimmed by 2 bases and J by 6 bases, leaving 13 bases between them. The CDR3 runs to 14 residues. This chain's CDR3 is CASSLLGAAAEAFF. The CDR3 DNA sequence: TGTGCCAGCAGCTTATTGGGGGCGGCGGCTGAAGCTTTCTTT.

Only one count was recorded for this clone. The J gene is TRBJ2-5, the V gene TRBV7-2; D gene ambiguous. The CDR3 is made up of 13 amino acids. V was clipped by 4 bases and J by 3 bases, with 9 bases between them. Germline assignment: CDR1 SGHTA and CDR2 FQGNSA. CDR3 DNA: TGTGCCAGCAGCTCTTCACGCGAAGAGACCCAGTACTTC. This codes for CASSSSREETQYF.

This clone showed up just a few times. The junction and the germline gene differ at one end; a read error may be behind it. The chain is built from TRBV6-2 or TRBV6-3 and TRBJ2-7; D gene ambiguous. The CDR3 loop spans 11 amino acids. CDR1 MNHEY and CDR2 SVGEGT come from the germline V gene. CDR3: CASSHSYEQYF. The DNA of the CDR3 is TGTGCCAGCAGTCACTCCTACGAGCAGTACTTC.

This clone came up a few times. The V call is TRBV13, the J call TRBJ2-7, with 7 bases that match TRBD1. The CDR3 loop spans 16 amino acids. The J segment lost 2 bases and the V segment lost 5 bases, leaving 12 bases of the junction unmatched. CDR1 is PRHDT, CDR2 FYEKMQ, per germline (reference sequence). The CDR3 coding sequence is TGTGCCAGCAGCCTACGACAGGGCGCGTCACCCTACGAGCAGTACTTC. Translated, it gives CASSLRQGASPYEQYF.